By proportion, the clone carrying this T cell receptor beta chain is medium-sized. CDR1 KGHDR and CDR2 SFDVKD come from the germline V gene. Trimming shortened V by 1 base and J by 2 bases, and 7 bases separated the two germline ends. The CDR3 runs to 14 residues. As originally analysed: A papillary thyroid cancer distant-metastasis classifier was built from CDR3 differences across clinicopathological groups. TCRdb called clones again from the PCR reads with MiXCR. These V and J calls originate from TCRdb's pipeline instead of the authors' own analysis. The sample carries 20,000 to 25,000 clones, 36% recorded once. There were no patients who had received any treatment before thyroid surgery. The data were obtained in a study of metastatic and nonmetastatic thyroid tumors.

The chain couples TRBV24-1 to TRBJ1-2; no clear D gene. The receptor's source is a male donor with papillary thyroid cancer or a benign thyroid nodule (not recorded which). Some clones in this sample may be carry-over from other donors' samples. The sample consisted of blood. The chain's CDR3 is CATSDFSSNYGYTF. Here the CDR3 DNA reads TGTGCCACCAGTGATTTTAGCTCCAACTATGGCTACACCTTC.